A single sample is the source of the 23 T cell receptor beta chains below, sequenced in a study of cytomegalovirus exposure and HLA in healthy donors. The method was immunoSEQ multiplex PCR; TCRdb's version includes in-frame clones alone and lacks a portion of them. The sample has 120,000 or so clones, roughly 90% seen once. The sequencing sample was made of PBMCs. The receptor source for this set is a woman under 40 in good health and CMV-seropositive.

In this sample, this clone turned up a few times. The chain uses TRBV5-8 and TRBJ2-2; 8 bases map to TRBD1. Germline trimming cut 10 bases from V and 2 bases from J; bases unmatched to any gene: 7. The CDR3 consists of 14 residues. Germline CDR1 SGHTS, CDR2 YDEGEE. This chain's CDR3 is CAGDRGQNTGELFF. For the CDR3, the DNA is TGTGCCGGTGACAGGGGACAAAACACCGGGGAGCTGTTTTTT.

The genes are TRBV4-2 and TRBJ1-1, with 8 positions matching TRBD1. Germline loops: CDR1 LGHNA, CDR2 YNFKEQ. The ends lost 1 base at V and 5 bases at J; junction bases unmatched: 3. This CDR3 is built from 14 residues. CDR3 sequence reads: CASSQGTGRTEAFF. Here the CDR3 DNA reads TGTGCCAGCAGCCAAGGGACAGGGCGAACTGAAGCTTTCTTT.

The rearrangement joins TRBV2 to TRBJ1-2, with 10 nucleotides matching TRBD1. V was clipped by 8 bases and J by 5 bases; unmatched bases: 5. The germline gives CDR1 SNHLY, CDR2 FYNNEI. This CDR3 comprises 13 residues. In nucleotides, the CDR3 is TGTGCCAGCTCCGGGACAGGGGTTTATGGCTACACCTTC. Translating gives CASSGTGVYGYTF.

The chain employs TRBV7-9 and TRBJ2-6; 8 positions agree with TRBD1. CDR3 size: 17 residues. Germline V gene data show CDR1 as SEHNR and CDR2 as FQNEAQ (reference sequence). V gave up 1 base and J gave up 3 bases; unmatched junction bases: 5. In nucleotides, the CDR3 is TGTGCCAGCAGCTTAGGACAGGGGAATTATGGGGCCAACGTCCTGACTTTC. Translating gives CASSLGQGNYGANVLTF.

This chain links TRBV5-6 with TRBJ1-3, with unresolved D. The CDR3 is 15 amino acids. The germline CDR1 and CDR2 sequences are SGHDT and YYEEEE. V was shortened by 2 bases and J by 2 bases, with 11 bases between the two germline ends. This CDR3 reads CASSFGRGPGNTIYF. The CDR3 DNA reads as TGTGCCAGCAGCTTTGGTCGGGGTCCTGGAAACACCATATATTTT. The variable domain in full, with the rest retrieved from reference TRBV5-6 and TRBJ1-3, is DAGVTQSPTHLIKTRGQQVTLRCSPKSGHDTVSWYQQALGQGPQFIFQYYEEEERQRGNFPDRFSGHQFPNYSSELNVNALLLGDSALYLCASSFGRGPGNTIYFGEGSWLTVV.

This rearrangement joins TRBV7-9 to TRBJ2-3; a possible D gene is TRBD1 (8 bases). V shed 7 bases and J shed 6 bases, with 20 bases lying between them. Per germline, CDR1 SEHNR and CDR2 FQNEAQ (reference sequence). The length of the CDR3 is 15 residues. CDR3: CASTLTGEGVDTQYF. For the CDR3, the DNA is TGTGCCAGCACCTTGACAGGGGAGGGGGTGGATACGCAGTATTTT.

This clone was counted a single time. The V gene is TRBV29-1, the J gene TRBJ2-7; 8 bases map to TRBD1. Trimming removed 0 bases from V and 5 bases from J; junction bases left unmatched: 6. CDR1 and CDR2 (germline): SQVTM, ANQGSEA. The CDR3 contains 14 residues. The CDR3 loop is CSVEDSQGADEQYF. In DNA form, the CDR3 reads TGCAGCGTTGAAGATTCCCAGGGGGCCGACGAGCAGTACTTC.

The chain uses TRBV18 and TRBJ2-7; perhaps TRBD1 as D (7 bases). This CDR3 contains 15 residues. V was cut by 2 bases and J by 5 bases, with 16 bases left in between. Germline V gene lookup returns CDR1 KGHSH and CDR2 LQKENI. The CDR3 loop is CASSPKEGALNEQYF. The DNA for the CDR3 is TGTGCCAGCTCACCAAAGGAGGGGGCCTTGAACGAGCAGTACTTC.

The chain combines TRBV7-2 with TRBJ1-2; 7 nucleotides line up with TRBD1. The CDR3 length is 15 residues. Germline CDR1 reads SGHTA; CDR2 reads FQGNSA. After removal of 4 bases from V and 1 base from J, the junction contained 6 bases not matched to a gene. CDR3: CASSSTGAFNYGYTF. The CDR3 coding sequence is TGTGCCAGCAGCTCAACAGGGGCTTTTAACTATGGCTACACCTTC.

The chain has TRBV11-1 and TRBJ1-2, with 7 bases that match TRBD1. This CDR3 spans 13 amino acids. CDR1 and CDR2 from the germline V gene are SGHAT and FQDESV (reference sequence). J lost 2 bases, V lost 5 bases, and 2 bases had no gene match. This CDR3 is CASSPGQNYGYTF. The CDR3 region has the DNA TGTGCCAGCAGCCCGGGACAGAACTATGGCTACACCTTC.

V and J are TRBV7-2 and TRBJ1-2; weak D call: TRBD1 (6 bases). Trimming stripped 3 bases from V and 6 bases from J, with 11 bases between. Germline loops: CDR1 SGHTA, CDR2 FQGNSA. The CDR3 runs 13 residues. CDR3 protein: CASSFSGDNGYTF. In nucleotides, the CDR3 is TGTGCCAGCAGCTTTTCCGGGGACAATGGCTACACCTTC.

The sample holds one count of this clone. V gene TRBV6-1 combines with J gene TRBJ2-3, with 8 bases aligning to TRBD1. This CDR3 contains 12 residues. Germline CDR1 reads MNHNS; CDR2 reads SASEGT. The J segment lost 4 bases and the V segment lost 10 bases, leaving 4 bases of the junction unmatched. This CDR3 reads CATGTGSDTQYF. In DNA, the CDR3 is TGTGCCACCGGGACAGGCTCAGATACGCAGTATTTT.

The V gene is TRBV4-2, the J gene TRBJ2-2, with 9 bases that match TRBD1. The V gene's germline CDR1 is LGHNA and CDR2 YNFKEQ. This CDR3 has 17 amino acids. V shed 1 base, J shed 4 bases, and the junction held 7 bases outside the gene matches. CDR3 loop: CASSQAPGQGGTGELFF. As DNA, the CDR3 is TGTGCCAGCAGCCAAGCCCCGGGACAGGGAGGCACCGGGGAGCTGTTTTTT.

The CDR3 DNA follows: TGTGCCACCCCGGGGGGGAGCGGAGCAGATACGCAGTATTTT. Protein: CATPGGSGADTQYF. This chain links TRBV2 with TRBJ2-3; the match to TRBD2 covers 8 bases. The trim removed 10 bases at V and 4 bases at J, leaving 10 bases unmatched. The CDR3 has 14 residues. Germline lookup yields CDR1 SNHLY and CDR2 FYNNEI.

The J gene is TRBJ2-2, the V gene TRBV4-1; D perhaps matches TRBD1 (6 bases). The germline V and J ends were trimmed by 2 bases and 9 bases, with 19 bases remaining between them. This CDR3 region has 16 residues. Germline CDR1 is MGHRA and CDR2 is YSYEKL. The CDR3 reads CASSQLPNRVRWELFF. CDR3 DNA sequence: TGCGCCAGCAGCCAACTCCCGAACAGGGTGAGATGGGAGCTGTTTTTT.

The chain links TRBV5-6 to TRBJ2-7; D possibly corresponds to TRBD1 (5 bases). The V gene's germline CDR1 is SGHDT and CDR2 YYEEEE. V gave up 5 bases and J gave up 1 base, with 16 bases separating them. The CDR3 has 15 amino acids. Here the CDR3 reads CASRSQGLGSYEQYF. The CDR3, as DNA: TGTGCCAGCAGATCCCAGGGATTGGGTTCCTACGAGCAGTACTTC.

The chain uses TRBV19 and TRBJ2-7; 14 nucleotides match TRBD2. The V gene's germline CDR1 is LNHDA and CDR2 SQIVND (reference sequence). V shed 5 bases and J 2 bases; nucleotides not matched to a gene: 8. CDR3 length equals 17 residues. In DNA, the CDR3 is TGTGCCAGTAGTCCACGACTAGCGGGAGGGTACCCCTACGAGCAGTACTTC. Translation gives CASSPRLAGGYPYEQYF.

This chain joins TRBV11-2 and TRBJ2-7, with D possibly TRBD2 on 6 matching bases. This CDR3 has 12 residues. The germline V gene encodes CDR1 SGHAT and CDR2 FQNNGV. Deletions cut 1 base from V and 6 bases from J, with 7 bases between. The CDR3 here is CASSLVGSEQYF. The CDR3 coding sequence is TGTGCCAGCAGCTTAGTCGGGAGCGAGCAGTACTTC.

The chain joins TRBV6-5 to TRBJ2-1; the D gene is possibly TRBD1 (6 bases). V shed 2 bases and J shed 0 bases, with 8 bases lying between them. Germline values: CDR1 MNHEY, CDR2 SVGAGI. The CDR3 totals 15 residues. CDR3: CASSYAGASYNEQFF. The CDR3 DNA is TGTGCCAGCAGTTACGCAGGGGCCTCCTACAATGAGCAGTTCTTC.

This clone was observed once. This chain uses TRBV23-1 with TRBJ2-7; 8 positions agree with TRBD1. TRBV23-1 is an ORF, with its function uncertain. The V gene end was trimmed by 2 bases and the J gene end by 2 bases; junction bases not matched to a gene: 8. The CDR3 has 16 amino acids. In DNA form, the CDR3 reads TGCGCCAGCAGTCAACCCGACAGGGGAAATCCCTACGAGCAGTACTTC. Its protein product is CASSQPDRGNPYEQYF.

Here the CDR3 DNA reads TGTGCCAGCAGCCCCCGACACCACTCCTACGAGCAGTACTTC. Its protein product is CASSPRHHSYEQYF. The chain links TRBV7-9 to TRBJ2-7; D gene unclear. The germline V gene has CDR1 SEHNR and CDR2 FQNEAQ (reference sequence). The CDR3 runs to 14 residues. Trimming left V 5 bases short and J 0 bases short, with 11 bases between.

V is TRBV7-9 and J is TRBJ2-4, with D perhaps matching TRBD1 (5 bases). With 10 bases removed from V and 6 bases from J, the gap between germline ends came to 13 bases. This CDR3 spans 12 amino acids. Per germline, CDR1 SEHNR and CDR2 FQNEAQ (reference sequence). The CDR3 sequence is CATSQTANIQYF. The CDR3, as DNA: TGTGCCACGTCGCAGACAGCAAACATTCAGTACTTC.

This sequence joins TRBV5-6 and TRBJ2-7; 7 nucleotides align to TRBD1. V was clipped by 3 bases and J by 5 bases; unmatched bases: 8. The CDR3 sequence is 14 residues long. Germline V gene lookup returns CDR1 SGHDT and CDR2 YYEEEE. CDR3 in DNA: TGTGCCAGCAGCTCCCATACTCAGGGGGACGAGCAGTACTTC. Translating gives CASSSHTQGDEQYF.